This is a list of T cell receptor beta chains from one sample in a study of blood T cell repertoires in COVID-19. Libraries were prepared by immunoSEQ multiplex PCR; TCRdb keeps only in-frame clonotypes and omits some of them. The data hold over 250,000 clones, with over 75% observed a single time. The sequenced material came from peripheral blood. These receptor sequences come from a human donor in a cohort sampled during active COVID-19. CDR3s include the opening cysteine and the closing phenylalanine or tryptophan. D genes are given only for firm matches. Clone size, where shown, is once, few, many, or a class for clones that have expanded.

d_call j_call v_call clone_size cdr3_aa cdr3_nt
TRBD1 TRBJ2-7 TRBV7-2 NA CASSQRQGPLEQYF TGTGCCAGCAGCCAACGACAGGGCCCCCTCGAGCAGTACTTC
NA TRBJ1-4 TRBV13 NA CASSLGRKDKLFF TGTGCCAGCAGCTTAGGGAGGAAAGACAAACTGTTTTTT
TRBD2 TRBJ2-1 TRBV27 NA CASSLGTSGRTSNEQFF TGTGCCAGCAGTTTAGGGACTAGCGGGAGGACGAGCAATGAGCAGTTCTTC
TRBD2 TRBJ2-2 TRBV7-9 NA CASRLMGRADGELFF TGTGCCAGCAGACTCATGGGGAGGGCTGACGGGGAGCTGTTTTTT
NA TRBJ2-1 TRBV12-5 NA CASGLALANNEQFF TGTGCTAGTGGTTTGGCTCTAGCGAACAATGAGCAGTTCTTC
TRBD2 TRBJ2-7 TRBV11-2 many CASSLNAGVLHEQYF TGTGCCAGCAGCTTAAACGCGGGAGTTCTCCACGAGCAGTACTTC
TRBD1 TRBJ2-1 TRBV27 NA CASSHGQDLGNEQFF TGTGCCAGCAGCCACGGACAGGACTTGGGGAATGAGCAGTTCTTC
TRBD2 TRBJ2-2 TRBV2 NA CASTPLSGTSGGTGELFF TGTGCCAGCACCCCCCTCTCCGGGACTAGCGGGGGCACCGGGGAGCTGTTTTTT
NA TRBJ2-3 TRBV20-1 NA CSAPSDYTQYF TGCAGTGCCCCTAGCGACTATACGCAGTATTTT
NA TRBJ1-1 TRBV2 few CASRRTGYTEAFF TGTGCCAGCAGACGAACAGGGTACACTGAAGCTTTCTTT
NA TRBJ1-2 TRBV28 NA CASSLGGANYGYTF TGTGCCAGCAGTTTAGGAGGGGCTAACTATGGCTACACCTTC
NA TRBJ1-2 TRBV2 NA CASTNLPRYGYTF TGTGCCAGCACTAACCTCCCACGCTATGGCTACACCTTC
NA TRBJ2-1 TRBV2 once CASWNPYRTVNEQFF TGTGCCAGCTGGAATCCATACCGAACAGTCAATGAGCAGTTCTTC
NA TRBJ2-5 TRBV4-2 NA CASSQGGGGQETQYF TGTGCCAGCAGCCAAGGAGGAGGAGGCCAAGAGACCCAGTACTTC
NA TRBJ2-1 TRBV7-9 NA CASSLLVSYNEQFF TGTGCCAGCAGCTTATTGGTTAGCTACAATGAGCAGTTCTTC
NA TRBJ2-7 TRBV7-2 NA CASSLYSRVSAWEQYF TGTGCCAGCAGCTTATACTCGCGGGTCTCAGCTTGGGAGCAGTACTTC
TRBD1 TRBJ2-1 TRBV5-1 NA CASRDGQGASSSNEQFF TGCGCCAGCAGGGACGGACAGGGGGCCTCCTCATCCAATGAGCAGTTCTTC
TRBD1 TRBJ1-4 TRBV18 NA CASSSEPTGTAFNEKLFF TGTGCCAGCTCATCAGAGCCCACCGGGACAGCCTTTAATGAAAAACTGTTTTTT
TRBD2 TRBJ2-5 TRBV7-9 NA CASSFRGVRTQYF TGTGCCAGCAGCTTCCGGGGGGTCCGGACCCAGTACTTC
NA TRBJ2-7 TRBV7-9 NA CASSLNRPGGNYEQYF TGTGCCAGCAGCTTAAATCGTCCAGGCGGGAACTACGAGCAGTACTTC
TRBD2 TRBJ2-5 TRBV2 NA CATLRLAGGRETQYF TGTGCCACCCTACGACTAGCGGGAGGGCGAGAGACCCAGTACTTC
TRBD2 TRBJ2-2 TRBV5-6 NA CASSLGTSRSRELFF TGTGCCAGCAGCTTGGGGACTAGCAGATCTAGGGAGCTGTTTTTT
NA TRBJ1-2 TRBV2 NA CASSRGTGHGYTF TGTGCCAGCAGCCGGGGGACGGGTCATGGCTACACCTTC
TRBD2 TRBJ2-1 TRBV29-1 NA CSVEGISGMYNEQFF TGCAGCGTTGAGGGGATTAGCGGGATGTACAATGAGCAGTTCTTC
TRBD2 TRBJ2-3 TRBV3-1/TRBV3-2 few CASSWTGLALGTQYF TGTGCCAGCAGCTGGACGGGACTAGCACTGGGTACGCAGTATTTT
NA TRBJ2-1 TRBV5-1 NA CASSLGVLDAEQFF TGCGCCAGCAGCTTGGGGGTGCTAGACGCTGAGCAGTTCTTC
TRBD2 TRBJ2-7 TRBV6-5 NA CASSYLAGVSYEQYF TGTGCCAGCAGTTATCTAGCGGGAGTCTCCTACGAGCAGTACTTC
TRBD1 TRBJ2-7 TRBV6-2/TRBV6-3 few CASSYAGGGSGEQYF TGTGCCAGCAGTTATGCAGGGGGCGGCTCGGGGGAGCAGTACTTC
NA TRBJ1-2 TRBV5-1 NA CASSLQDGVNYGYTF TGCGCCAGCAGCTTGCAGGACGGGGTTAACTATGGCTACACCTTC
TRBD1 TRBJ2-3 TRBV5-4 NA CASSSRTGTDTQYF TGTGCCAGCAGCTCAAGGACAGGAACAGATACGCAGTATTTT
NA TRBJ1-3 TRBV10-3 NA CAISVQASSGNTIYF TGTGCCATCAGTGTACAGGCAAGCTCTGGAAACACCATATATTTT
TRBD1 TRBJ2-2 TRBV6-5 NA CASPSTGLLTGELFF TGTGCCAGCCCATCGACAGGGTTGTTGACCGGGGAGCTGTTTTTT
NA TRBJ2-1 TRBV6-6 NA CASSSSRGEQFF TGTGCCAGCAGTTCGAGCAGAGGTGAGCAGTTCTTC
NA TRBJ2-1 TRBV7-9 NA CASSLESEQFF TGTGCCAGCAGCCTCGAGAGTGAGCAGTTCTTC
TRBD1 TRBJ2-5 TRBV2 NA CASGQGAGTQYF TGTGCCAGCGGACAGGGGGCAGGGACCCAGTACTTC
NA TRBJ2-7 TRBV27 NA CASSSNRGSEKQYF TGTGCCAGCAGTTCAAACCGGGGAAGCGAGAAGCAGTACTTC
NA TRBJ1-5 TRBV15 NA CATSRDRGAGHF TGTGCCACCAGCAGAGATCGGGGGGCCGGGCATTTT
TRBD1 TRBJ2-2 TRBV5-1 few CASSTGQRNTGELFF TGCGCCAGCAGCACGGGACAGCGGAACACCGGGGAGCTGTTTTTT
NA TRBJ2-1 TRBV7-2 NA CASSPTPAAHGEQFF TGTGCCAGCAGCCCTACTCCCGCGGCACATGGTGAGCAGTTCTTC
NA TRBJ1-5 TRBV28 NA CATCPGGIGSNQPQHF TGTGCCACTTGCCCGGGGGGGATTGGCAGCAATCAGCCCCAGCATTTT
NA TRBJ2-3 TRBV5-1 NA CASSFSSPPDTQYF TGCGCCAGCAGCTTTTCTAGCCCCCCAGATACGCAGTATTTT
TRBD1 TRBJ2-2 TRBV7-2 NA CASSFVGQGSGELFF TGTGCCAGCAGCTTTGTGGGACAGGGGTCCGGGGAGCTGTTTTTT
NA TRBJ2-7 TRBV2 NA CASSGRQSSYEQYF TGTGCCAGCAGTGGTAGACAGAGCTCCTACGAGCAGTACTTC
NA TRBJ2-5 TRBV5-4 NA CASSLYLGRLGLETQYF TGTGCCAGCAGCTTATATCTGGGTAGATTGGGCCTGGAGACCCAGTACTTC
TRBD1 TRBJ2-3 TRBV11-2 few CASSSNRGVTDTQYF TGTGCCAGCAGCTCAAACAGGGGTGTCACAGATACGCAGTATTTT
NA TRBJ2-5 TRBV7-2 once CASSLAGLGEAQYF TGTGCCAGCAGCTTAGCTGGTTTAGGAGAGGCCCAGTACTTC
TRBD2 TRBJ2-3 TRBV29-1 once CSVGAGVADTQYF TGCAGCGTTGGTGCGGGAGTTGCAGATACGCAGTATTTT
TRBD1 TRBJ2-4 TRBV19 NA CASSTGQGYIQYF TGTGCCAGTAGTACGGGACAGGGGTACATTCAGTACTTC
NA TRBJ2-7 TRBV10-3 NA CAISESNLSPSEQYF TGTGCCATCAGTGAGTCGAATCTGAGCCCATCCGAGCAGTACTTC
NA TRBJ1-4 TRBV3-1/TRBV3-2 NA CASSPGPTNEKLFF TGTGCCAGCAGCCCAGGGCCCACTAATGAAAAACTGTTTTTT